This record concerns one TCR beta chain sequence. This sample stems from a study of control samples from healthy donors and cancer patients. Per the germline V gene, CDR1 is MNHEY and CDR2 is SVGAGI. CDR3 length equals 13 residues. V lost 2 bases to trimming and J lost 8 bases, with 9 bases between them. The data were produced by immunoSEQ multiplex PCR, yet TCRdb's version contains in-frame clones alone and is incomplete. The top ten hold about 1.6% of the sample, which has 150,000 to 200,000 clones, roughly nine tenths seen once. The TCR was taken from a woman aged 30 to 39 in good health. Sample: blood. The rearrangement uses TRBV6-5 and TRBJ1-4, with D hard to call. CDR3 DNA sequence: TGTGCCAGCAGTTACAGGGTTGGGGAAAAACTGTTTTTT. Translating gives CASSYRVGEKLFF.